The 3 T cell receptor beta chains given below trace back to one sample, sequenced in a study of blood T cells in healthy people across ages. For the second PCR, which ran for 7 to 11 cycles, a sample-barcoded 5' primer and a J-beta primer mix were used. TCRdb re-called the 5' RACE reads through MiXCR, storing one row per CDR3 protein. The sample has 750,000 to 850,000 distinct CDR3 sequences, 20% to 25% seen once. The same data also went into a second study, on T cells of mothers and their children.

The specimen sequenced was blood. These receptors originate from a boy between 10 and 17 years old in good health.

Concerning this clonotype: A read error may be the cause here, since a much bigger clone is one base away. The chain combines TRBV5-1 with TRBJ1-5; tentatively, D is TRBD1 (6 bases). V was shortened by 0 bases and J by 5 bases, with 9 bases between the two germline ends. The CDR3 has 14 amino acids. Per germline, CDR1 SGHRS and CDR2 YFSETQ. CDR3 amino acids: CASSLDREDQPQHF. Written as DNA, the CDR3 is TGCGCCAGCAGCTTGGACAGGGAGGATCAGCCCCAGCATTTT.

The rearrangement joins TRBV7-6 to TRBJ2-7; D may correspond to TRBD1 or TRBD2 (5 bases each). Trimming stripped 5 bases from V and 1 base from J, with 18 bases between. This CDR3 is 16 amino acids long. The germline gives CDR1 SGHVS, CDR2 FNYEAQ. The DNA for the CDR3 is TGTGCCAGCAGCGCGACCCCGGGACGGATTTCCTACGAGCAGTACTTC. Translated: CASSATPGRISYEQYF.

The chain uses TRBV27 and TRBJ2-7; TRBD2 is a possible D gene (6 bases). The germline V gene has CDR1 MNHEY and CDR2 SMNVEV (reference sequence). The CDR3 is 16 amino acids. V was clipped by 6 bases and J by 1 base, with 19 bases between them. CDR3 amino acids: CASSLAGTGISYEQYF. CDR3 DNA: TGTGCCAGCAGCCTTGCAGGGACTGGAATTTCCTACGAGCAGTACTTC.